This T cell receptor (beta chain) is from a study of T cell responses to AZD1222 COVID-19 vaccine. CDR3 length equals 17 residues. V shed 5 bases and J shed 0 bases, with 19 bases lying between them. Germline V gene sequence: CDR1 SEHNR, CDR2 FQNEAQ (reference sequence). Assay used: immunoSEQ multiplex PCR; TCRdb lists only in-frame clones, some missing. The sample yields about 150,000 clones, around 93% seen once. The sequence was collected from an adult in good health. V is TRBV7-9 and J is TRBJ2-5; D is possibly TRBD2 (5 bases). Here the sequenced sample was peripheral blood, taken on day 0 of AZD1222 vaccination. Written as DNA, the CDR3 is TGTGCCAGCAGCCAAAATGCTCTAGCAAAGTACCAAGAGACCCAGTACTTC. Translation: CASSQNALAKYQETQYF. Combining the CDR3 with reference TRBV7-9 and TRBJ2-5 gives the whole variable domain DTGVSQNPRHKITKRGQNVTFRCDPISEHNRLYWYRQTLGQGPEFLTYFQNEAQLEKSRLLSDRFSAERPKGSFSTLEIQRTEQGDSAMYLCASSQNALAKYQETQYFGPGTRLLVL.